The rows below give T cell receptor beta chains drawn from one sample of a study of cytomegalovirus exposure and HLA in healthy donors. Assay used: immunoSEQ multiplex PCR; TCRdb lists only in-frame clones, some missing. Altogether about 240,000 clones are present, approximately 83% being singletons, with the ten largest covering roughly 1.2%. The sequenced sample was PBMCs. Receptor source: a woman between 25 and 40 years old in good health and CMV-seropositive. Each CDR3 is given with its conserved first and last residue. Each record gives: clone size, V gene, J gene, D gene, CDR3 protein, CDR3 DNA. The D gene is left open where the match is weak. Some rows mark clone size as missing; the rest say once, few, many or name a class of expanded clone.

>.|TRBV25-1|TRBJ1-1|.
CASKARGYFEAFF
TGTGCCAGCAAAGCGCGGGGTTACTTTGAAGCTTTCTTT
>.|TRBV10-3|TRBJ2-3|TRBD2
CAITALAGGTDTQYF
TGTGCCATCACTGCACTAGCGGGGGGCACAGATACGCAGTATTTT
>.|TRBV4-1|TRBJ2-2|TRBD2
CASSGTSGSTGELFF
TGCGCCAGCAGCGGGACTAGCGGGAGCACCGGGGAGCTGTTTTTT
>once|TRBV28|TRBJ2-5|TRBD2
CASIDVPSGPPSQETQYF
TGTGCCAGCATCGACGTCCCTAGCGGACCGCCTAGCCAAGAGACCCAGTACTTC
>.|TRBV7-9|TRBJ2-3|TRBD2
CASSSNGLAGNEYTQYF
TGTGCCAGCAGCTCTAACGGACTAGCGGGAAATGAGTATACGCAGTATTTT
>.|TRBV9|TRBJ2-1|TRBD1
CASSRDRERFNEQFF
TGTGCCAGCAGCAGAGACAGGGAAAGGTTCAATGAGCAGTTCTTC
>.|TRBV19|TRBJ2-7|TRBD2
CASSPRLAGGSYEQYF
TGTGCCAGTAGTCCAAGACTAGCGGGGGGGTCCTACGAGCAGTACTTC
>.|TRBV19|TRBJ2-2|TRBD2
CASSIGGRGTGELFF
TGTGCCAGTAGTATTGGGGGGAGGGGAACCGGGGAGCTGTTTTTT
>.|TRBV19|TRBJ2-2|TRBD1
CASTSRDRGQSGELFF
TGTGCCAGTACCTCCCGGGACAGGGGGCAATCCGGGGAGCTGTTTTTT
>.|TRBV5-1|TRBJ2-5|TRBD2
CASSSRSGRAYRETQYF
TGCGCCAGCAGCTCTCGTAGCGGGAGGGCCTATCGGGAGACCCAGTACTTC
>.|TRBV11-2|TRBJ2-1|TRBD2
CASSLVAGSGNEQFF
TGTGCCAGCAGCTTAGTAGCGGGAAGTGGCAATGAGCAGTTCTTC
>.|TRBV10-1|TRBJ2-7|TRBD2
CASRPGTSADSYEQYF
TGCGCCAGCAGACCCGGGACTAGCGCCGACTCCTACGAGCAGTACTTC
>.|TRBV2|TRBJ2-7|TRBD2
CASSPIAGALEQYF
TGTGCCAGCAGTCCTATAGCGGGAGCATTGGAGCAGTACTTC
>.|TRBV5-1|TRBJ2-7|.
CASSLEGGVTEQYF
TGCGCCAGCAGCTTGGAAGGGGGGGTAACTGAGCAGTACTTC
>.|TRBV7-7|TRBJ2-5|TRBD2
CASSLQAGGETQYF
TGTGCCAGCAGCTTACAAGCGGGGGGGGAGACCCAGTACTTC
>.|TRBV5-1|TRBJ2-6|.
CASSFFEGDSGANVLTF
TGCGCCAGCAGCTTTTTTGAGGGTGATTCTGGGGCCAACGTCCTGACTTTC
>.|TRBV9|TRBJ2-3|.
CASSARTATDTQYF
TGTGCCAGCAGCGCCAGGACAGCTACAGATACGCAGTATTTT
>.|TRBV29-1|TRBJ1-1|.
CSVTKTGGAEAFF
TGCAGCGTTACAAAGACAGGTGGTGCTGAAGCTTTCTTT
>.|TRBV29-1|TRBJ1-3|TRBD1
CSVGTGQGNTIYF
TGCAGCGTTGGGACAGGGCAAGGAAACACCATATATTTT
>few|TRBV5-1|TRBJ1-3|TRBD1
CASSLGQGASGNTIYF
TGCGCCAGCAGCTTGGGACAGGGGGCTTCTGGAAACACCATATATTTT
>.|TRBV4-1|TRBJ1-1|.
CASSQVSWNTEAFF
TGCGCCAGCAGCCAAGTGTCATGGAACACTGAAGCTTTCTTT
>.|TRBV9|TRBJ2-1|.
CASSDRGGEQFF
TGTGCCAGCAGCGATAGGGGGGGTGAGCAGTTCTTC
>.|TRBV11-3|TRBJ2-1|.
CASSLVAVGFDWNEQFF
TGTGCCAGCAGCTTAGTAGCCGTAGGATTTGATTGGAATGAGCAGTTCTTC
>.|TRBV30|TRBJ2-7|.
CAWTRGAGSFYEQYF
TGTGCCTGGACCAGGGGGGCGGGGAGCTTTTACGAGCAGTACTTC
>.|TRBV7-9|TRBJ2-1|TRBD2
CASSLATAGERNEQFF
TGTGCCAGCAGCTTAGCGACGGCGGGAGAGCGCAATGAGCAGTTCTTC
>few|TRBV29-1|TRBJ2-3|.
CSVAGGIHRTDTQYF
TGCAGCGTTGCGGGCGGGATTCACCGCACAGATACGCAGTATTTT
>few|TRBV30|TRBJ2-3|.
CAWTLIATDTQYF
TGTGCCTGGACCCTTATAGCGACAGATACGCAGTATTTT
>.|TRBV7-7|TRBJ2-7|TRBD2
CASSFLGLAGVRRSYEQYF
TGTGCCAGCAGCTTCCTAGGACTAGCGGGAGTGAGACGCTCCTACGAGCAGTACTTC
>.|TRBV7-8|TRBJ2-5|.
CASSREGQLIETQYF
TGTGCCAGCAGCCGAGAAGGACAGCTTATCGAGACCCAGTACTTC
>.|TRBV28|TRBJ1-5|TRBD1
CASSRWTGDSNQPQHF
TGTGCCAGCAGTCGTTGGACAGGGGATAGCAATCAGCCCCAGCATTTT
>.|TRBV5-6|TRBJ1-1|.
CASSLAAGRKAEAFF
TGTGCCAGCAGCTTGGCGGCAGGGAGGAAGGCTGAAGCTTTCTTT
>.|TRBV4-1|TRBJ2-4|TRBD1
CASSLTGTGEYAAKNIQYF
TGCGCCAGCAGCCTAACCGGGACAGGGGAGTATGCGGCCAAAAACATTCAGTACTTC
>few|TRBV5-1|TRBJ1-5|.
CASSLTGNQPQHF
TGCGCCAGCAGCTTGACAGGGAATCAGCCCCAGCATTTT
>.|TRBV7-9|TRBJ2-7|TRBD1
CASTLTGVSYEQYF
TGTGCCAGCACCTTGACAGGGGTCTCCTACGAGCAGTACTTC